What follows are 29 T cell receptor beta chains derived from one specimen sequenced in a study of blood T cells in healthy people across ages. PCR was performed a second time for 7 to 11 cycles using a sample-barcoded 5' primer and a J-beta primer mix. TCRdb processed the 5' RACE reads anew with MiXCR; each CDR3 protein has one entry. The data contain 1.5 million to 2 million distinct CDR3 sequences, about two fifths of them singletons. The sample was blood. Receptors were obtained from a human donor in good health.

The chain uses TRBV6-1 and TRBJ2-4; TRBD2 is a possible D gene (6 bases). The last part of the DNA fits TRBJ2-7 better; the J call may be wrong. The CDR3 contains 14 residues. Germline CDR1 is MNHNS and CDR2 is SASEGT. CDR3 sequence reads: CASSEAGEAYEQYF. CDR3 sequence (DNA): TGTGCCAGCAGTGAAGCCGGGGAGGCCTACGAGCAGTACTTC.

This chain joins TRBV28 and TRBJ2-4; 8 bases agree with TRBD1. Judging by the DNA end, TRBJ2-7 fits better; the J call may be wrong. The CDR3 loop spans 14 amino acids. The germline gives CDR1 MDHEN, CDR2 SYDVKM. The CDR3 loop reads CASSLTGGEVEQYF. As DNA, the CDR3 is TGTGCCAGCAGTCTAACAGGGGGTGAGGTCGAGCAGTACTTC.

This clonotype appeared a few times. This sequence joins TRBV6-5 and TRBJ1-2; TRBD1 agrees at 8 bases. The CDR3 totals 16 residues. V gave up 0 bases and J gave up 9 bases; unmatched junction bases: 12. Germline V gene lookup returns CDR1 MNHEY and CDR2 SVGAGI. The CDR3: CASSYSPRSGGPSYTF. In nucleotides, the CDR3 is TGTGCCAGCAGTTACTCTCCGAGGTCAGGGGGCCCCAGCTACACCTTC.

The V call is TRBV4-2, the J call TRBJ2-7; 7 bases align to TRBD1. The germline gives CDR1 LGHNA, CDR2 YNFKEQ. The CDR3 loop spans 18 amino acids. V was pared by 3 bases and J by 2 bases, with 16 bases of the junction left unmatched. CDR3 DNA: TGTGCCAGCAGCCAGAGCGGACAGGAACGAGATTTAACCTACGAGCAGTACTTC. This encodes CASSQSGQERDLTYEQYF.

V is TRBV20-1 and J is TRBJ2-1; D possibly matches TRBD1 or TRBD2 (6 bases each). The CDR3 totals 14 residues. From germline, CDR1 is DFQATT and CDR2 SNEGSKA (reference sequence). V shed 6 bases and J shed 0 bases, with 12 bases lying between them. CDR3 sequence (DNA): TGCAGTGCACCGGGGGCGAGCTCCTACAATGAGCAGTTCTTC. The encoded protein is CSAPGASSYNEQFF.

This clonotype turned up a few times. The chain employs TRBV7-9 and TRBJ2-7, with D unresolved. Germline V gives CDR1 SEHNR, CDR2 FQNEAQ (reference sequence). V lost 4 bases and J lost 3, with 19 bases in between. CDR3 length: 16 residues. The CDR3 loop reads CASSSKSVRRHYEQYF. As DNA, the CDR3 is TGTGCCAGCAGCTCCAAATCGGTCCGGCGCCACTACGAGCAGTACTTC.

The sample holds a few counts of this clonotype. CDR3 bases: TGTGCCAGCAGTGAATGGAAGGGACTAGGGTCTGATACGCAGTATTTT. Amino acids: CASSEWKGLGSDTQYF. This chain links TRBV6-1 with TRBJ2-3, with 8 bases lining up with TRBD2. V lost 2 bases and J lost 6; bases outside the gene matches: 10. Germline values: CDR1 MNHNS, CDR2 SASEGT. The CDR3 is made up of 16 amino acids.

This clonotype was observed many times. V gene TRBV18 combines with J gene TRBJ2-6, with 7 positions matching TRBD2. CDR1 and CDR2 (germline): KGHSH, LQKENI. The CDR3 has 16 amino acids. The V and J ends lost 3 bases and 0 bases, in that order; junction bases with no gene match: 2. The CDR3 loop reads CASSPSGGSGANVLTF. The DNA for the CDR3 is TGTGCCAGCTCACCGTCGGGGGGCTCTGGGGCCAACGTCCTGACTTTC.

The J gene is TRBJ2-6, the V gene TRBV9, with 7 bases that match TRBD1. In germline, CDR1 is SGDLS, CDR2 YYNGEE. CDR3 size: 17 residues. The junction had 7 bases not matched to a gene; V was cut back by 4 bases and J by 0 bases. For the CDR3, the DNA is TGTGCCAGCAGCTCCCGACAGGGCTCCTCTGGGGCCAACGTCCTGACTTTC. This codes for CASSSRQGSSGANVLTF.

This clonotype appeared a few times. V gene TRBV7-2 combines with J gene TRBJ2-7, with 9 bases that match TRBD1. The trim removed 5 bases at V and 0 bases at J, leaving 11 bases unmatched. CDR1 SGHTA and CDR2 FQGNSA come from the germline V gene. The CDR3 is 17 amino acids. The CDR3 DNA reads TGTGCCAGCAGCCAGACCACCGGGACAGGGAGCTCCTACGAGCAGTACTTC. As protein: CASSQTTGTGSSYEQYF.

This rearrangement joins TRBV12-3 or TRBV12-4 to TRBJ1-1; 9 bases agree with TRBD1. The CDR3 runs 16 residues. V gave up 5 bases and J gave up 4 bases; unmatched junction bases: 11. CDR3 DNA: TGTGCCAGCAGTGGTGACAGGGGGAGAGAGGGCACTGAAGCTTTCTTT. Its translation is CASSGDRGREGTEAFF.

The chain joins TRBV20-1 to TRBJ1-2, with a weak D call TRBD1 (5 bases). From germline, CDR1 is DFQATT and CDR2 SNEGSKA (reference sequence). This CDR3 comprises 16 residues. Deletions cut 8 bases from V and 2 bases from J, with 24 bases between. In DNA, the CDR3 is TGCAGTCCAAATATGGGGCCCTCATACGTGAACTATGGCTACACCTTC. As protein: CSPNMGPSYVNYGYTF.

This clonotype was picked up many times. In nucleotides, the CDR3 is TGCGCCAGCAGTTATCCGGGACGGGAGCAGTTCTTC. Translating it yields CASSYPGREQFF. The chain employs TRBV4-1 and TRBJ2-1, with D perhaps TRBD1 or TRBD2 (5 bases each). The CDR3 extends over 12 amino acids. Germline CDR1 MGHRA, CDR2 YSYEKL. V was clipped by 6 bases and J by 10 bases, with 13 bases between them.

CDR3 region: CATSSPGTGEETQYF. In DNA form, the CDR3 reads TGTGCCACCAGTTCCCCGGGGACGGGTGAAGAGACCCAGTACTTC. The V gene is TRBV24-1, the J gene TRBJ2-5; D assignment may be TRBD1 or TRBD2 (5 bases each). The CDR3 is made up of 15 amino acids. Germline-derived CDR1 and CDR2 are KGHDR and SFDVKD. V was trimmed by 6 bases and J by 3 bases, leaving 16 bases between them.

This chain connects TRBV29-1 to TRBJ1-2; D uncertain. Germline V CDR1 and CDR2: SQVTM, ANQGSEA. The CDR3 spans 13 residues. Deletions cut 7 bases from V and 10 bases from J, with 22 bases between. The CDR3 is CSGSRVKGVDYTF. CDR3 nucleotides: TGCAGCGGAAGCCGGGTGAAGGGAGTGGACTACACCTTC.

This chain connects TRBV7-2 to TRBJ2-7; D not resolved. This CDR3 region has 14 residues. Trimming cost V 2 bases and J 3 bases, with 11 bases left between them. CDR1 and CDR2 from the germline V gene are SGHTA and FQGNSA. The chain's CDR3 is CASSLSRANYEQYF. CDR3 DNA: TGTGCCAGCAGCTTAAGCCGGGCCAACTACGAGCAGTACTTC. Together with reference TRBV7-2 and TRBJ2-7, the CDR3 gives the full variable domain: GAGVSQSPSNKVTEKGKDVELRCDPISGHTALYWYRQSLGQGLEFLIYFQGNSAPDKSGLPSDRFSAERTGGSVSTLTIQRTQQEDSAVYLCASSLSRANYEQYFGPGTRLTVT.

V and J are TRBV7-9 and TRBJ2-1; D gene unclear. CDR1 and CDR2 (germline): SEHNR, FQNEAQ (reference sequence). This CDR3 is built from 13 residues. The V end was cut by 6 bases, the J end by 9 bases, with 15 bases between. The CDR3 bases are TGTGCCAGCAGTTCCGGGCGTCTCATTGAGCAGTTCTTC. It is translated as CASSSGRLIEQFF.

This clonotype was seen repeatedly, ten times or more. CDR3 loop: CASSIGTTDTQYF. Written as DNA, the CDR3 is TGTGCCAGCAGCATCGGGACCACAGATACGCAGTATTTT. This sequence joins TRBV12-3 or TRBV12-4 and TRBJ2-3, with D possibly being TRBD1 or TRBD2 (5 bases each). The CDR3 loop spans 13 amino acids. Between the trimmed V and J ends, which lost 6 bases and 2 bases, there was a span of 9 bases.

V is TRBV7-2 and J is TRBJ2-4, with 7 bases fitting TRBD1. TRBJ2-5 matches the DNA end more closely, so the J call is doubtful. The CDR3 runs 16 residues. Germline V lookup: CDR1 SGHTA, CDR2 FQGNSA. The CDR3 loop is CASSTRSRGLGETQYF. The CDR3 bases are TGTGCCAGCAGCACTCGAAGCAGGGGGTTGGGAGAGACCCAGTACTTC.

This clonotype has at least ten counts. The chain combines TRBV7-2 with TRBJ2-7, with a possible D match to TRBD2 (6 bases). Germline lookup yields CDR1 SGHTA and CDR2 FQGNSA. This CDR3 is 14 amino acids long. V was pared by 3 bases and J by 3 bases, with 12 bases between. CDR3 in DNA: TGTGCCAGCAGCTTCACAACGGGGGACTACGAGCAGTACTTC. Translation gives CASSFTTGDYEQYF.

This clonotype turned up a few times. The rearrangement links TRBV11-2 to TRBJ1-2, with D uncertain. Trimming took 2 bases from V and 3 from J, leaving 19 bases between them. The CDR3 sequence is 17 residues long. Germline V CDR1 and CDR2: SGHAT, FQNNGV. CDR3 DNA sequence: TGTGCCAGCAGCTTATACCATAACCCGAGGGAGGACTATGGCTACACCTTC. It encodes CASSLYHNPREDYGYTF.

J is TRBJ2-7 and V is TRBV4-1; no reliable D call. The CDR3 runs 16 residues. Germline values: CDR1 MGHRA, CDR2 YSYEKL. Trimming stripped 0 bases from V and 4 bases from J, with 16 bases between. This CDR3 reads CASSQEFESYFYEQYF. DNA of the CDR3: TGCGCCAGCAGCCAAGAGTTTGAGTCCTACTTTTACGAGCAGTACTTC.

This chain joins TRBV7-2 and TRBJ2-2; D is unresolved. V gave up 5 bases and J gave up 3 bases, with 16 bases separating them. In germline, CDR1 is SGHTA, CDR2 FQGNSA. CDR3 size: 16 residues. CDR3 bases: TGTGCCAGCAGCCAGCTGGTACAGACCGACACCGGGGAGCTGTTTTTT. It codes for CASSQLVQTDTGELFF.

As for this clonotype: One junction end disagrees with the germline gene, perhaps due to a read error. The chain recombines TRBV6-2 or TRBV6-3 with TRBJ2-6, with D maybe TRBD1 (5 bases). Germline-derived CDR1 and CDR2 are MNHEY and SVGEGT. This CDR3 comprises 14 residues. This CDR3 reads CASSSLSGANVRTF. The CDR3 DNA reads TGTGCCAGCAGTTCCCTCTCTGGGGCCAACGTCCGGACTTTC.

CDR3 nucleotides: TGTGCCAGACAGACAGGGGGCGGGAGCGAGACCCAGTACTTC. Translated: CARQTGGGSETQYF. The V and J genes are TRBV2 and TRBJ2-5; 10 bases fit TRBD1. CDR1 is SNHLY and CDR2 is FYNNEI in the germline V gene. Trimming removed 9 bases from V and 5 bases from J; junction bases left unmatched: 9. The CDR3 is made up of 14 amino acids.

This clonotype has just a few counts. This rearrangement joins TRBV29-1 to TRBJ2-5, with D perhaps TRBD1 (6 bases). CDR1 and CDR2 from the germline V gene are SQVTM and ANQGSEA. The germline V and J ends were trimmed by 7 bases and 5 bases, with 17 bases remaining between them. This CDR3 has 13 residues. For the CDR3, the DNA is TGCAGCGCCAACAGGGCGACACTCGAGACCCAGTACTTC. Its translation: CSANRATLETQYF.

The chain recombines TRBV29-1 with TRBJ1-1, with a weak D call TRBD1 (5 bases). CDR3 length equals 12 residues. CDR1 is SQVTM and CDR2 is ANQGSEA in the germline V gene. Trimming removed 1 base at V and 7 bases at J, with 10 bases between. The CDR3 spells CSVEALDSEAFF. CDR3 coding DNA: TGCAGCGTTGAAGCCCTTGACAGTGAAGCTTTCTTT.

V usage is TRBV5-5 and J usage is TRBJ2-7; TRBD2 matches at 11 bases. CDR3 length: 15 amino acids. V gave up 5 bases and J gave up 1 base; unmatched junction bases: 5. CDR1 SGHKS and CDR2 YYEKEE come from the germline V gene (reference sequence). CDR3 bases: TGTGCCAGCAGTTGGGGACTAGCGGTTTCCTACGAGCAGTACTTC. Protein product: CASSWGLAVSYEQYF.

This chain uses TRBV3-1 with TRBJ1-5; 7 positions agree with TRBD1. There are 16 residues in the CDR3. Trimming took 2 bases from V and 4 from J; bases not matched to a gene: 8. Per germline, CDR1 LGHDT and CDR2 YNNKEL (reference sequence). In nucleotides, the CDR3 is TGTGCCAGCAGCCAATACACACAGGGGAGGAATCAGCCCCAGCATTTT. Residues: CASSQYTQGRNQPQHF.